This TCR beta chain was profiled in a study of T cells in Graves' hyperthyroidism and ophthalmopathy. Study overall: Peripheral blood sampling occurred at initial diagnosis, before any treatment.

Disease lasting under 3 months, a NOSPECS grade of at least 4, and a Clinical Activity Score of at least 3 were features of the ophthalmopathy patients. Germline CDR1 and CDR2: SEHNR and FQNEAQ (reference sequence). The CDR3 is 14 residues long. For this clonotype: One base away lies a much larger clone, so this may be a sequencing read error.

What was amplified from RNA transcripts were TCR beta CDR3 regions. TCR CDR3 underwent first-round RT-PCR with the HTBI primer set. A single record per CDR3 protein comes from TCRdb applying MiXCR to the multiplex PCR reads. The table shows 300,000 to 450,000 distinct CDR3 sequences, with around 20% occurring only once. The TCR comes from a man younger than 35 with Graves' ophthalmopathy. Sequencing used blood. The J gene is TRBJ1-1, the V gene TRBV7-9; D gene unclear. The CDR3 DNA sequence: TGTGTCAGCAGCACCCAAGCCGGGCACCATGAAGCTTTCTTT. Translation gives CVSSTQAGHHEAFF.